The 22 T cell receptor beta chains listed next were all sequenced from one sample in a study of response to subunit inactivated influenza vaccine. From the RT-PCR reads, TCRdb called clonotypes with MiXCR, one entry per CDR3 protein. The sample records more than 450,000 distinct CDR3 sequences, 7.6% being singletons. The specimen was PBMCs from blood, collected roughly 24 months after vaccination. These receptors all stem from a man between 50 and 69 years old who received an inactivated influenza vaccine.

This rearrangement joins TRBV4-2 to TRBJ1-6; D remains unclear. Deletions cut 0 bases from V and 8 bases from J, with 8 bases between. The CDR3 contains 14 residues. From germline, CDR1 is LGHNA and CDR2 YNFKEQ. This CDR3 reads CASSQDDGDSPLHF. The DNA for the CDR3 is TGTGCCAGCAGCCAAGATGATGGAGATTCACCCCTCCACTTT.

This clonotype was seen a handful of times. V usage is TRBV12-3 or TRBV12-4 and J usage is TRBJ2-5; 12 bases fit TRBD2. CDR3 length: 15 residues. Trimming removed 6 bases from V and 5 bases from J; junction bases left unmatched: 7. This chain's CDR3 is CASSNGGLAGETQYF. In DNA, the CDR3 is TGTGCCAGCAGCAACGGCGGACTAGCGGGGGAGACCCAGTACTTC.

The chain uses TRBV4-2 and TRBJ1-4; D not resolved. The CDR3 spans 14 residues. The germline V gene encodes CDR1 LGHNA and CDR2 YNFKEQ. Deletions cut 0 bases from V and 8 bases from J, with 10 bases between. CDR3 sequence (DNA): TGTGCCAGCAGCCAAGATTTAAGGGAGGAAAAACTGTTTTTT. Residues: CASSQDLREEKLFF.

The V gene is TRBV10-3, the J gene TRBJ1-2; no clear D. CDR1 ENHRY and CDR2 SYGVKD come from the germline V gene. Trimming shortened V by 11 bases and J by 2 bases, and 15 bases separated the two germline ends. This CDR3 has 13 amino acids. In DNA, the CDR3 is TGTGCCTCCACCGGGAACACGAACTATGGCTACACCTTC. This encodes CASTGNTNYGYTF.

The sample holds many counts of this clonotype. V gene TRBV6-6 combines with J gene TRBJ2-7; no clear D. The CDR3 is 13 amino acids. V dropped 3 bases and J dropped 2 bases, with 8 bases sitting between them. In germline, CDR1 is MNHNY, CDR2 SVGAGI (reference sequence). CDR3 in DNA: TGTGCCAGCAGTTATGAGGCTACCTACGAGCAGTACTTC. Translated, it gives CASSYEATYEQYF.

This clonotype was counted between two and nine times. The rearrangement joins TRBV20-1 to TRBJ2-3; 9 nucleotides line up with TRBD2. CDR3 size: 17 residues. The germline V gene has CDR1 DFQATT and CDR2 SNEGSKA (reference sequence). V shed 3 bases and J 0 bases; nucleotides not matched to a gene: 10. CDR3 residues: CSASETLAGASTDTQYF. CDR3 bases: TGCAGTGCTAGCGAGACATTAGCGGGAGCTAGCACAGATACGCAGTATTTT.

The chain combines TRBV12-3 or TRBV12-4 with TRBJ2-7; D possibly corresponds to TRBD1 (6 bases). This CDR3 is 14 amino acids long. V was clipped by 7 bases and J by 1 base, with 14 bases between them. This chain's CDR3 is CASTSGTLSYEQYF. As DNA, the CDR3 is TGTGCCAGCACCTCCGGGACACTTTCCTACGAGCAGTACTTC.

This clonotype was seen ten or more times. The J gene is TRBJ2-4, the V gene TRBV10-2; D is possibly TRBD1 or TRBD2 (6 bases each). V lost 6 bases and J 7 bases, leaving 19 bases between the germline ends. CDR3 length equals 15 residues. CDR1 and CDR2 (germline): WSHSY, SAAADI. The CDR3 reads CASRAFGGQRNIQYF. The CDR3 region has the DNA TGCGCCAGCAGAGCGTTTGGGGGGCAGAGGAACATTCAGTACTTC.

This clonotype was counted ten times or more. This chain uses TRBV7-2 with TRBJ2-5, with D uncertain. The CDR3 spans 12 residues. Germline loops: CDR1 SGHTA, CDR2 FQGNSA. V lost 1 base and J 5 bases, leaving 5 bases between the germline ends. The CDR3 DNA is TGTGCCAGCAGCTTAGATCGGGAGACCCAGTACTTC. This encodes CASSLDRETQYF.

This clonotype was seen at least ten times. The chain is built from TRBV4-3 and TRBJ2-4, with no clear D. The V end was cut by 1 base, the J end by 0 bases, with 7 bases between. The CDR3 sequence is 15 residues long. Germline V gene sequence: CDR1 LGHNA, CDR2 YSLEER. This CDR3 is CASSQGRLAKNIQYF. The CDR3 region has the DNA TGCGCCAGCAGCCAAGGAAGACTAGCCAAAAACATTCAGTACTTC.

This clonotype was seen more than once but under ten times. This sequence joins TRBV12-3 or TRBV12-4 and TRBJ1-3; possibly TRBD1 for D (6 bases). V was pared by 6 bases and J by 0 bases, with 9 bases between. The CDR3 covers 14 residues. Here the CDR3 reads CASRGTNSGNTIYF. The CDR3 DNA reads TGTGCCAGCAGGGGGACAAACTCTGGAAACACCATATATTTT.

This rearrangement joins TRBV19 to TRBJ1-6, with D unclear. The germline CDR1 and CDR2 sequences are LNHDA and SQIVND (reference sequence). The V and J ends lost 1 base and 9 bases respectively, with 22 bases between them. The CDR3 extends over 18 amino acids. CDR3 nucleotides: TGTGCCAGTAGTATAGGAATGCCGATCGGGGTCGTGGGTTCACCCCTCCACTTT. This gives the protein CASSIGMPIGVVGSPLHF.

This clonotype has ten or more counts. V is TRBV6-5 and J is TRBJ1-1; perhaps TRBD1 as D (5 bases). CDR3 size: 14 residues. CDR1 and CDR2 (germline): MNHEY, SVGAGI. The V and J ends lost 4 bases and 6 bases respectively, with 15 bases between them. The CDR3 DNA sequence: TGTGCCAGCAGTTCCGGGGGAGGTATCGCTGAAGCTTTCTTT. Translating it yields CASSSGGGIAEAFF.

This clonotype was recorded at least ten times. The chain carries TRBV12-3 or TRBV12-4 and TRBJ1-1, with TRBD1 identical over 8 bases. The trim removed 6 bases at V and 1 base at J, leaving 4 bases unmatched. This CDR3 is 14 amino acids long. The CDR3 sequence is CASSTGQANTEAFF. The CDR3, as DNA: TGTGCCAGCAGCACGGGACAGGCGAACACTGAAGCTTTCTTT.

The J gene is TRBJ2-1, the V gene TRBV9, with 7 bases matching TRBD2. This CDR3 has 16 amino acids. Germline-derived CDR1 and CDR2 are SGDLS and YYNGEE. J gave up 0 bases and V 0 bases, and 3 bases lay outside the gene matches. The DNA for the CDR3 is TGTGCCAGCAGCGTAGGAGCGGGGTACTCCTACAATGAGCAGTTCTTC. Its translation is CASSVGAGYSYNEQFF.

This clonotype was observed a few times. This chain joins TRBV18 and TRBJ2-2; 10 bases fit TRBD1. V lost 1 base to trimming and J lost 5 bases; unmatched junction nucleotides: 7. The CDR3 contains 17 residues. The germline gives CDR1 KGHSH, CDR2 LQKENI. CDR3 sequence reads: CASSPRVTGQGTGELFF. For the CDR3, the DNA is TGTGCCAGCTCACCACGAGTCACGGGACAGGGGACCGGGGAGCTGTTTTTT.

This chain connects TRBV9 to TRBJ1-2; 8 bases fit TRBD1. The CDR3 loop spans 18 amino acids. With V trimmed by 0 bases and J by 8 bases, 18 bases remained unmatched. Germline assignment: CDR1 SGDLS and CDR2 YYNGEE. The CDR3, as DNA: TGTGCCAGCAGCGTAGAAGCGCGTAATCCAGGGGGCGCGGGGGGCTACACCTTC. As protein: CASSVEARNPGGAGGYTF. Looking up the rest from reference TRBV9 and TRBJ1-2 gives the full variable domain: DSGVTQTPKHLITATGQRVTLRCSPRSGDLSVYWYQQSLDQGLQFLIQYYNGEERAKGNILERFSAQQFPDLHSELNLSSLELGDSALYFCASSVEARNPGGAGGYTFGSGTRLTVV.

This sequence joins TRBV27 and TRBJ2-7, with 12 bases aligning to TRBD2. Trimming removed 0 bases from V and 5 bases from J; junction bases left unmatched: 2. CDR1 MNHEY and CDR2 SMNVEV come from the germline V gene (reference sequence). This CDR3 is built from 15 residues. The CDR3 spells CASSLSTSGSHEQYF. Here the CDR3 DNA reads TGTGCCAGCAGTTTATCGACTAGCGGGAGCCACGAGCAGTACTTC.

The rearrangement links TRBV6-5 to TRBJ2-7; 9 bases match TRBD1. The CDR3 loop spans 17 amino acids. Trimming took 0 bases from V and 0 from J; bases not matched to a gene: 6. The germline V gene has CDR1 MNHEY and CDR2 SVGAGI. This CDR3 reads CASSYSHLDRGSYEQYF. The CDR3 region has the DNA TGTGCCAGCAGTTACTCCCATCTGGACAGGGGCTCCTACGAGCAGTACTTC.

This clonotype appeared a few times. V gene TRBV5-1 combines with J gene TRBJ2-7; 7 bases fit TRBD1. The CDR3 spans 13 residues. Germline assignment: CDR1 SGHRS and CDR2 YFSETQ. V was pared by 4 bases and J by 3 bases, with 4 bases of the junction left unmatched. The chain's CDR3 is CASSTGQYYEQYF. The CDR3 region has the DNA TGCGCCAGCAGCACGGGACAGTACTACGAGCAGTACTTC. Supplemented by reference TRBV5-1 and TRBJ2-7, the full variable domain reads KAGVTQTPRYLIKTRGQQVTLSCSPISGHRSVSWYQQTPGQGLQFLFEYFSETQRNKGNFPGRFSGRQFSNSRSEMNVSTLELGDSALYLCASSTGQYYEQYFGPGTRLTVT.

This clonotype was seen repeatedly, ten times or more. The gene calls are TRBV20-1 and TRBJ2-3, with 9 positions matching TRBD2. This CDR3 is 14 amino acids long. J lost 2 bases, V lost 3 bases, and 3 bases had no gene match. Germline values: CDR1 DFQATT, CDR2 SNEGSKA (reference sequence). The CDR3 region is CSASVAGATDTQYF. As DNA, the CDR3 is TGCAGTGCTAGCGTAGCGGGGGCCACAGATACGCAGTATTTT.

This clonotype was observed a few times. J is TRBJ2-5 and V is TRBV27; D is perhaps TRBD1 or TRBD2 (5 bases each). The CDR3 covers 15 residues. Trimming took off 0 bases at V and 5 bases at J, with 13 bases between the two ends. CDR1 and CDR2 (germline): MNHEY, SMNVEV (reference sequence). CDR3 nucleotides: TGTGCCAGCAGTTTATCCCGAGGGGTTAGTGAGACCCAGTACTTC. It encodes CASSLSRGVSETQYF.